The T cell receptor beta chain described here comes from a study of shared clonotypes between healthy human individuals. Study-level findings and limits: Large sequencing depth failed to make sorted-subset sequencing complete, rarefaction showed.

Sequencing used immunoSEQ multiplex PCR; TCRdb keeps in-frame clones, though not all of them. The sample has millions of clones, roughly 93% seen once. This clone was seen just once. Its antigen is not known. Different DNA sequences within this sample yield the same CDR3. V trimming: 4 bases; J trimming: 1 base; junction bases outside the gene matches: 3. The germline CDR1 and CDR2 sequences are LGHNA and YNFKEQ. This CDR3 region has 16 residues. The chain carries TRBV4-2 and TRBJ2-1; 11 bases are shared with TRBD2. The TCR was taken from a man younger than 35 in good health. Some clones in this sample may be carry-over from other donors' samples. Sequences were obtained from naive CD4+ T cells from PBMCs. Documented subset: CD45RA+ positively selected. The CDR3 sequence is CASSPGLAGSYNEQFF. The CDR3, as DNA: TGTGCCAGCAGCCCCGGACTAGCGGGTTCCTACAATGAGCAGTTCTTC.